The clone carrying this TCR beta chain was seen at least ten times. V lost 0 bases and J lost 1, with 9 bases in between. This CDR3 spans 15 amino acids. Germline CDR1 is KGHSH and CDR2 is LQKENI. Scientists amplified the TCR beta CDR3 regions from RNA transcripts. Second-round multiplex PCR followed a first-round RT-PCR using HTBI primers. TCRdb ran MiXCR on the multiplex PCR reads and lists one entry per CDR3 protein. This table has around 400,000 distinct CDR3 sequences, approximately 20% appearing once. Donors with ophthalmopathy: moderate-to-severe activity, CAS ≥3, NOSPECS ≥4, duration under 3 months. Clinical symptoms, serum thyroxine, TRAb, thyroid ultrasound and orbital computed tomography determined diagnosis. PBMCs were obtained from roughly 9.7 ml of fresh peripheral blood. The data were obtained in a study of Graves' ophthalmopathy and Graves' hyperthyroidism. As for the study in general: Peripheral blood sampling preceded any treatment and occurred at initial diagnosis.

Sequences were obtained from peripheral blood. The genes are TRBV18 and TRBJ1-1; D possibly corresponds to TRBD1 (6 bases). The receptor's source is a woman younger than 30 with Graves' ophthalmopathy. CDR3 sequence reads: CASSPPYRENTEAFF. The CDR3 DNA follows: TGTGCCAGCTCACCACCATACAGGGAGAACACTGAAGCTTTCTTT.